This TCR beta chain came from a study of beta chain features in type 1 diabetes. Study as a whole: Similarity in age, gender and cell yields was seen between patients and healthy donors.

Whole-study results and caveats: Moderately but significantly shorter TCRB CDR3s were found in Type 1 diabetes patients in all four CD4+ subsets.

For this clone: The antigen is undetermined.

Germline V gene sequence: CDR1 MRHNA, CDR2 SNTAGT. CDR3 length equals 18 residues. Trimming took 1 base from V and 0 from J; bases not matched to a gene: 5. Reverse transcribing all isolated RNA meant expressed TCRB transcripts were sequenced. Using immunoSEQ multiplex PCR, the repertoire was profiled, and TCRdb retains in-frame clones only, with some absent. The table lists 40,000 to 65,000 clones, about 60% of them singletons. The chain is built from TRBV6-4 and TRBJ2-6; 8 bases map to TRBD1. This receptor was taken from a woman in her twenties or thirties with type 1 diabetes. The specimen was stem cell memory CD4+ T cells from blood. Here the CDR3 DNA reads TGTGCCAGCAGTGACTACGGGACAGGATACTCTGGGGCCAACGTCCTGACTTTC. Protein product: CASSDYGTGYSGANVLTF.